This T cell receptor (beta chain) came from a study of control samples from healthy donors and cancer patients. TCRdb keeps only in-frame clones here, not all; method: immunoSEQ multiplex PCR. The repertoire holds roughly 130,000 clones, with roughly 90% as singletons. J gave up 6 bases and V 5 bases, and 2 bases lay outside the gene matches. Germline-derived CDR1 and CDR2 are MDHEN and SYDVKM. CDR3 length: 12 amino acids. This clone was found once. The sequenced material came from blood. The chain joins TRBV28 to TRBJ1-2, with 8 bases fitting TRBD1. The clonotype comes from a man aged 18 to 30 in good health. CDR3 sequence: CASSTGGNGYTF. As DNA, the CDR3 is TGTGCCAGCAGTACAGGGGGTAATGGCTACACCTTC.